The 32 T cell receptor beta chains below were found in one sample sequenced in a study of blood T cell repertoires in COVID-19. TCRdb keeps only in-frame clones here, not all; method: immunoSEQ multiplex PCR. Altogether 200,000 to 250,000 clones are present, 81% being singletons, with the ten largest covering around 10%. Sequencing was performed on PBMCs or T cells enriched from blood (not recorded which). The receptors were sampled from a woman between 50 and 59 years old with acute COVID-19.

The CDR3 nucleotides read TGTGCCCCATCGGGAGGGCGGTCCAAAAACATTCAGTACTTC. Translated, it gives CAPSGGRSKNIQYF. This rearrangement joins TRBV28 to TRBJ2-4; the match to TRBD2 covers 8 bases. This CDR3 spans 14 amino acids. The germline CDR1 and CDR2 sequences are MDHEN and SYDVKM. Trimming took 11 bases from V and 2 from J; bases not matched to a gene: 8.

J is TRBJ1-1 and V is TRBV19; D perhaps matches TRBD1 (6 bases). From germline, CDR1 is LNHDA and CDR2 SQIVND (reference sequence). Trimming removed 5 bases at V and 6 bases at J, with 19 bases between. The length of the CDR3 is 15 residues. The CDR3 nucleotides are TGTGCCAGTAGTCCAACACGACAGGCCCTGGCTGAAGCTTTCTTT. It codes for CASSPTRQALAEAFF. The full variable domain, in which reference TRBV19 and TRBJ1-1 provide the parts outside the CDR3, is DGGITQSPKYLFRKEGQNVTLSCEQNLNHDAMYWYRQDPGQGLRLIYYSQIVNDFQKGDIAEGYSVSREKKESFPLTVTSAQKNPTAFYLCASSPTRQALAEAFFGQGTRLTVV.

The J gene is TRBJ2-7, the V gene TRBV6-5; D perhaps matches TRBD2 (6 bases). The germline CDR1 and CDR2 sequences are MNHEY and SVGAGI. The V gene lost 1 base and the J gene lost 2 bases, with 15 bases spanning the gap. The CDR3 is 16 amino acids. The CDR3 reads CASSYLLSGLAYEQYF. In DNA form, the CDR3 reads TGTGCCAGCAGTTACTTACTAAGCGGGCTCGCCTACGAGCAGTACTTC.

The chain is built from TRBV28 and TRBJ2-1; TRBD2 aligns across 7 bases. Germline-derived CDR1 and CDR2 are MDHEN and SYDVKM. The CDR3 is made up of 13 amino acids. Germline trimming cut 4 bases from V and 4 bases from J; bases unmatched to any gene: 1. The CDR3 loop is CASSSGGYNEQFF. In DNA, the CDR3 is TGTGCCAGCAGTTCGGGGGGATACAATGAGCAGTTCTTC.

This clone was counted once. CDR3 sequence (DNA): TGCGGGACAGGGAACACTGAAGCTTTCTTT. Translating gives CGTGNTEAFF. This chain uses TRBV20-1 with TRBJ1-1; 8 nucleotides agree with TRBD1. The germline V gene encodes CDR1 DFQATT and CDR2 SNEGSKA (reference sequence). This CDR3 is 10 amino acids long.

This chain links TRBV24-1 with TRBJ1-6; the D is unclear. This CDR3 contains 16 residues. The V gene lost 9 bases and the J gene lost 5 bases, with 19 bases spanning the gap. Germline V gene data show CDR1 as KGHDR and CDR2 as SFDVKD. The DNA of the CDR3 is TGTGCCACCCCACCGACTGACTCATCCGATAATTCACCCCTCCACTTT. Amino acid sequence: CATPPTDSSDNSPLHF.

This chain links TRBV14 with TRBJ2-2; 7 nucleotides align to TRBD1. Germline values: CDR1 SGHDN, CDR2 FVKESK. The V segment lost 5 bases and the J segment 4 bases; nucleotides outside the gene matches: 7. CDR3 length: 15 amino acids. The CDR3 sequence: CASSARQGSTGELFF. DNA for the CDR3: TGTGCCAGCAGCGCTCGACAGGGCTCCACCGGGGAGCTGTTTTTT. Full variable domain (rest looked up from reference TRBV14 and TRBJ2-2): EAGVTQFPSHSVIEKGQTVTLRCDPISGHDNLYWYRRVMGKEIKFLLHFVKESKQDESGMPNNRFLAERTGGTYSTLKVQPAELEDSGVYFCASSARQGSTGELFFGEGSRLTVL.

The gene calls are TRBV9 and TRBJ2-3, with D possibly matching TRBD2 (6 bases). Germline CDR1 and CDR2: SGDLS and YYNGEE. This CDR3 is built from 14 residues. Trimming took 7 bases from V and 3 from J, leaving 15 bases between them. CDR3 sequence: CASSKSGSTDTQYF. The CDR3 region has the DNA TGTGCCAGCTCGAAGAGCGGGTCGACAGATACGCAGTATTTT.

The genes are TRBV4-3 and TRBJ2-7; weak D call: TRBD1 (6 bases). The CDR3 length is 15 residues. V was trimmed by 4 bases and J by 0 bases, leaving 13 bases between them. Germline assignment: CDR1 LGHNA and CDR2 YSLEER. The CDR3 region is CASSRTTGSSYEQYF. DNA of the CDR3: TGCGCCAGCAGCCGCACGACAGGAAGCTCCTACGAGCAGTACTTC.

The chain has TRBV19 and TRBJ2-2; TRBD1 is a possible D gene (6 bases). CDR3 size: 12 residues. Trimming left V 4 bases short and J 6 bases short, with 6 bases between. Germline V gene sequence: CDR1 LNHDA, CDR2 SQIVND (reference sequence). CDR3 sequence: CASSTGAGELFF. The CDR3 nucleotides are TGTGCCAGTAGTACAGGGGCCGGGGAGCTGTTTTTT.

A single count supports this clone. This chain uses TRBV5-1 with TRBJ2-7, with D possibly being TRBD1 (6 bases). This CDR3 has 14 amino acids. CDR1 is SGHRS, CDR2 YFSETQ, per germline. Trimming pared 3 bases from V and 7 bases from J, leaving 17 bases between. CDR3 bases: TGCGCCAGCAGCTCGACCGGGACAAGGATGGAGCAGTACTTC. Amino acids: CASSSTGTRMEQYF.

The chain has TRBV5-4 and TRBJ2-2; the match to TRBD1 covers 7 bases. This CDR3 comprises 16 residues. Germline V gene data show CDR1 as SGHNT and CDR2 as YYREEE (reference sequence). V trimming: 4 bases; J trimming: 1 base; junction bases outside the gene matches: 7. The CDR3 region is CASSTGQSGNTGELFF. CDR3 nucleotides: TGTGCCAGCAGCACGGGACAGAGTGGGAACACCGGGGAGCTGTTTTTT.

The chain has TRBV6-5 and TRBJ2-7, with 10 positions matching TRBD1. CDR1 MNHEY and CDR2 SVGAGI come from the germline V gene. V shed 6 bases and J 1 base; nucleotides not matched to a gene: 6. The CDR3 covers 15 residues. The CDR3 DNA follows: TGTGCCAGCAGCGACCGGGACAGGGGATCCTACGAGCAGTACTTC. Protein product: CASSDRDRGSYEQYF.

The rearrangement uses TRBV18 and TRBJ2-7, with D possibly matching TRBD1 (6 bases). The CDR3 is made up of 15 amino acids. V dropped 2 bases and J dropped 3 bases, with 14 bases sitting between them. The germline V gene has CDR1 KGHSH and CDR2 LQKENI. In DNA, the CDR3 is TGTGCCAGCTCACCAAGTACAGGGATGGGCTACGAGCAGTACTTC. Its protein is CASSPSTGMGYEQYF.

A single count supports this clone. This rearrangement joins TRBV5-6 to TRBJ2-7, with D possibly being TRBD2 (5 bases). The length of the CDR3 is 15 residues. The V end lost 4 bases, the J end lost 2 bases, and 16 bases lay between the germline ends. Per germline, CDR1 SGHDT and CDR2 YYEEEE. The CDR3 loop is CASSRPPGGPYEQYF. In DNA, the CDR3 is TGTGCCAGCAGCCGCCCGCCGGGCGGGCCCTACGAGCAGTACTTC.

This sequence joins TRBV7-3 and TRBJ2-3, with D perhaps TRBD2 (5 bases). The CDR3 has 15 residues. Germline assignment: CDR1 SGHTA and CDR2 FQGTGA. The ends were cut back, 1 base at V and 6 bases at J, with 14 bases in the middle. CDR3: CASSLSGLSADTQYF. CDR3 DNA sequence: TGTGCCAGCAGCTTAAGTGGACTCAGTGCGGATACGCAGTATTTT. The variable domain in full, with the rest retrieved from reference TRBV7-3 and TRBJ2-3, is GAGVSQTPSNKVTEKGKYVELRCDPISGHTALYWYRQSLGQGPEFLIYFQGTGAADDSGLPNDRFFAVRPEGSVSTLKIQRTERGDSAVYLCASSLSGLSADTQYFGPGTRLTVL.

The chain recombines TRBV15 with TRBJ2-5; TRBD2 might be the D (6 bases). The germline CDR1 and CDR2 sequences are LNHNV and YYDKDF (reference sequence). There are 17 residues in the CDR3. Trimming took 1 base from V and 1 from J, leaving 16 bases between them. CDR3 protein: CATSRAPRGSGQETQYF. CDR3 coding DNA: TGTGCCACCAGCAGAGCCCCCCGGGGTAGCGGCCAAGAGACCCAGTACTTC.

This clone has a single count. The rearrangement links TRBV7-9 to TRBJ2-1; TRBD2 is a possible D gene (5 bases). Germline-derived CDR1 and CDR2 are SEHNR and FQNEAQ (reference sequence). The CDR3 length is 15 residues. Between the trimmed V and J ends, which lost 5 bases and 2 bases, there was a span of 13 bases. CDR3 loop: CASSPAGVPYNEQFF. The CDR3 coding sequence is TGTGCCAGCAGCCCCGCCGGGGTCCCCTACAATGAGCAGTTCTTC.

The J gene is TRBJ1-2, the V gene TRBV6-5; TRBD1 agrees at 7 bases. The CDR3 is 16 amino acids. V shed 3 bases, J shed 2 bases, and the junction held 9 bases outside the gene matches. Germline CDR1 reads MNHEY; CDR2 reads SVGAGI. Here the CDR3 reads CASSYSGTAGNYGYTF. The CDR3 bases are TGTGCCAGCAGTTATTCCGGGACAGCCGGAAACTATGGCTACACCTTC.

The chain uses TRBV19 and TRBJ2-7, with 9 bases fitting TRBD1. In germline, CDR1 is LNHDA, CDR2 SQIVND (reference sequence). The ends lost 4 bases at V and 3 bases at J; junction bases unmatched: 10. The CDR3 runs 16 residues. CDR3 amino acids: CASSTRQGVLFYEQYF. The CDR3 DNA reads TGTGCCAGTAGTACCCGACAGGGGGTACTCTTCTACGAGCAGTACTTC.

The chain couples TRBV18 to TRBJ2-7; 9 bases fit TRBD1. This CDR3 comprises 13 residues. The germline V gene encodes CDR1 KGHSH and CDR2 LQKENI. The ends lost 5 bases at V and 3 bases at J; junction bases unmatched: 2. The CDR3 spells CASSGGQGYEQYF. The CDR3 region has the DNA TGTGCCAGCTCAGGGGGACAGGGCTACGAGCAGTACTTC.

The chain is built from TRBV19 and TRBJ2-6; D might be TRBD2 (6 bases). There are 15 residues in the CDR3. Between the trimmed V and J ends, which lost 4 bases and 0 bases, there was a span of 7 bases. Germline V gene lookup returns CDR1 LNHDA and CDR2 SQIVND (reference sequence). The DNA of the CDR3 is TGTGCCAGTAGTAGCGGGGACTCTGGGGCCAACGTCCTGACTTTC. It encodes CASSSGDSGANVLTF.

Ten or more counts support this clone. The chain links TRBV2 to TRBJ1-2, with D perhaps TRBD1 (5 bases). CDR1 is SNHLY and CDR2 is FYNNEI in the germline V gene. V was trimmed by 7 bases and J by 8 bases, leaving 14 bases between them. CDR3 length equals 12 residues. The CDR3 spells CASKRGERGYTF. The CDR3, as DNA: TGTGCCAGCAAACGGGGGGAACGGGGCTACACCTTC.

The CDR3 sequence: CASSYSQDFYGYTF. The CDR3 nucleotides are TGTGCCAGCAGTTACTCGCAGGATTTCTATGGCTACACCTTC. This chain links TRBV6-6 with TRBJ1-2; D not certain. Germline-derived CDR1 and CDR2 are MNHNY and SVGAGI (reference sequence). This CDR3 is 14 amino acids long. V dropped 0 bases and J dropped 4 bases, with 9 bases sitting between them.

About this clone: At one boundary the junction diverges from the germline segment, which might be a read error. The V and J genes are TRBV6-5 and TRBJ1-1; 8 bases map to TRBD1. The CDR3 spans 15 residues. In germline, CDR1 is MNHEY, CDR2 SVGAGI. CDR3 sequence (DNA): TGTGCCAGCAGTTACGGGACAGGCAGGAACCCTGAAGCTTTCTTT. Its translation: CASSYGTGRNPEAFF.

This chain links TRBV7-2 with TRBJ1-1, with a weak D call TRBD1 (6 bases). The V end was cut by 4 bases, the J end by 1 base, with 10 bases between. Germline values: CDR1 SGHTA, CDR2 FQGNSA. CDR3 length: 14 residues. The CDR3 sequence: CASSSRGGNTEAFF. The DNA for the CDR3 is TGTGCCAGCAGCTCCAGGGGCGGGAACACTGAAGCTTTCTTT.

The rearrangement links TRBV6-6 to TRBJ2-7; 11 bases fit TRBD1. The V segment lost 6 bases and the J segment 4 bases; nucleotides outside the gene matches: 8. The germline gives CDR1 MNHNY, CDR2 SVGAGI (reference sequence). The CDR3 extends over 15 amino acids. CDR3 protein: CASRSGTGGTYEQYF. In DNA, the CDR3 is TGTGCCAGCAGGTCCGGGACAGGGGGTACTTACGAGCAGTACTTC.

The chain links TRBV6-1 to TRBJ2-7; unclear D gene. V shed 0 bases and J shed 9 bases, with 6 bases lying between them. The germline V gene encodes CDR1 MNHNS and CDR2 SASEGT. The CDR3 spans 11 residues. CDR3 sequence (DNA): TGTGCCAGCAGTGAAGCACAGCCGCAGTACTTC. It specifies CASSEAQPQYF.

Only one count was recorded for this clone. This chain connects TRBV7-6 to TRBJ2-3; TRBD2 agrees at 8 bases. The length of the CDR3 is 15 residues. V lost 5 bases, J lost 2 bases, and 6 bases stayed unmatched. Germline V CDR1 and CDR2: SGHVS, FNYEAQ. The CDR3 loop is CASSPEGLATDTQYF. The CDR3 bases are TGTGCCAGCAGCCCTGAAGGACTAGCCACAGATACGCAGTATTTT.

The chain joins TRBV14 to TRBJ2-3; TRBD2 matches 7 bases. The CDR3 consists of 16 residues. Looked up from germline, CDR1 is SGHDN and CDR2 is FVKESK. The V segment lost 0 bases and the J segment 3 bases; nucleotides outside the gene matches: 6. The CDR3 is CASSQEWGGVTDTQYF. The CDR3 region has the DNA TGTGCCAGCAGCCAAGAGTGGGGAGGGGTGACAGATACGCAGTATTTT.

The gene calls are TRBV6-5 and TRBJ2-5; 7 bases fit TRBD2. The CDR3 contains 14 residues. Looked up from germline, CDR1 is MNHEY and CDR2 is SVGAGI. V was clipped by 2 bases and J by 0 bases; unmatched bases: 0. The CDR3 sequence: CASSYTSDQETQYF. As DNA, the CDR3 is TGTGCCAGCAGTTACACTAGCGACCAAGAGACCCAGTACTTC.

This clone has more than one count but fewer than ten. This chain links TRBV11-2 with TRBJ2-3; 9 bases agree with TRBD1. The CDR3 contains 15 residues. Germline CDR1 SGHAT, CDR2 FQNNGV. Trimming removed 1 base from V and 1 base from J; junction bases left unmatched: 0. CDR3 in DNA: TGTGCCAGCAGCTTAGGGACAGGGGGCACAGATACGCAGTATTTT. It translates to CASSLGTGGTDTQYF.